The sequence of this TCR beta chain was determined in a study of shared clonotypes between healthy human individuals. Germline V gene data show CDR1 as SGHRS and CDR2 as YFSETQ. CDR3 size: 14 residues. The V and J ends lost 2 bases and 5 bases respectively, with 11 bases between them. Profiled with immunoSEQ multiplex PCR; TCRdb holds only in-frame clones, not every one. The table includes over a million clones, about 74% detected once. Only one count was recorded for this clone. Different DNA sequences within this sample yield the same CDR3. Sample: memory CD4+ T cells sorted from blood. Subset indicated: CD45RA-negative fraction. The rearrangement links TRBV5-1 to TRBJ2-1, with D maybe TRBD2 (7 bases). This receptor was identified in a man in his late teens or twenties in good health. The CDR3 nucleotides read TGCGCCAGCAGCTTAAGGGGGGGTGACAATGAGCAGTTCTTC. It encodes CASSLRGGDNEQFF.